This passage covers 3 T cell receptor beta chains from one sample sequenced in a study of control samples from healthy donors and cancer patients. The protocol was immunoSEQ multiplex PCR, while the TCRdb copy is restricted to in-frame clones and leaves out a portion. The sample holds about 190,000 clones. The sequencing sample was made of blood. The receptors shown here come from a woman aged 25 to 39 in good health.

The chain couples TRBV28 to TRBJ1-5; 7 bases are a match to TRBD1. The V and J ends lost 5 bases and 3 bases, in that order; junction bases with no gene match: 7. Looked up from germline, CDR1 is MDHEN and CDR2 is SYDVKM. The CDR3 length is 15 residues. CDR3 protein: CASSPGTAINQPQHF. CDR3 coding DNA: TGTGCCAGCAGTCCCGGGACAGCGATCAATCAGCCCCAGCATTTT.

V usage is TRBV27 and J usage is TRBJ1-6, with D unresolved. V was shortened by 3 bases and J by 0 bases, with 15 bases between the two germline ends. The CDR3 length is 18 residues. Germline V gene data show CDR1 as MNHEY and CDR2 as SMNVEV (reference sequence). The CDR3 here is CASSFSDPGSSYNSPLHF. The CDR3 DNA reads TGTGCCAGCAGTTTTTCCGACCCCGGGAGCTCCTATAATTCACCCCTCCACTTT.

The chain employs TRBV5-4 and TRBJ1-3, with D unclear. Trimming took off 5 bases at V and 0 bases at J, with 9 bases between the two ends. The CDR3 has 14 amino acids. Germline V CDR1 and CDR2: SGHNT, YYREEE (reference sequence). CDR3 in DNA: TGTGCCAGCAGGCCGGATTACTCTGGAAACACCATATATTTT. It specifies CASRPDYSGNTIYF. The full variable domain, rest sourced from reference TRBV5-4 and TRBJ1-3, is ETGVTQSPTHLIKTRGQQVTLRCSSQSGHNTVSWYQQALGQGPQFIFQYYREEENGRGNFPPRFSGLQFPNYSSELNVNALELDDSALYLCASRPDYSGNTIYFGEGSWLTVV.